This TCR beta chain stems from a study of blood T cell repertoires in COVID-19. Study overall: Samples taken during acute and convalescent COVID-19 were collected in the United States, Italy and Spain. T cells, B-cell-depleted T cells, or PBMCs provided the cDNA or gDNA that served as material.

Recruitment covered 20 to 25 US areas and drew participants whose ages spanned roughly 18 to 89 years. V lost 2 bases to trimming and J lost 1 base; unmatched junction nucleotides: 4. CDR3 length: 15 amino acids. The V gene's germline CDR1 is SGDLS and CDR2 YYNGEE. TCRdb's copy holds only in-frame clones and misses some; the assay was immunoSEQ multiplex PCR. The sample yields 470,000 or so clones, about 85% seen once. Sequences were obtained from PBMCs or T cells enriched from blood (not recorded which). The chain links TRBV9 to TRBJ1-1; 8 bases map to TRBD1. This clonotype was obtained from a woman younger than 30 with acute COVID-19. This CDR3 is CASSVRTGKNTEAFF. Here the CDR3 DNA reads TGTGCCAGCAGCGTTAGGACAGGGAAGAACACTGAAGCTTTCTTT. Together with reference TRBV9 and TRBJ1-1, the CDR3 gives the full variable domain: DSGVTQTPKHLITATGQRVTLRCSPRSGDLSVYWYQQSLDQGLQFLIQYYNGEERAKGNILERFSAQQFPDLHSELNLSSLELGDSALYFCASSVRTGKNTEAFFGQGTRLTVV.